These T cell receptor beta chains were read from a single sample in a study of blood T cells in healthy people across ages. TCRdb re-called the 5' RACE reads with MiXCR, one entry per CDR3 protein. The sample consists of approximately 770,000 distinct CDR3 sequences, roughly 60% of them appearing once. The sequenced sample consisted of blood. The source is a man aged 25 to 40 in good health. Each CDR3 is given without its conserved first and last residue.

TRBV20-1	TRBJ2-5	SARPTSESSQETQY
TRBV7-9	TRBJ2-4	ASSTRVGVAKNIQY
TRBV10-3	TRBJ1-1	AISGDRRTEAF
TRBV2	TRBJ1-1	ASSAQGKRDTEAF
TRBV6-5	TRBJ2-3	ASSPGLVGTDTQY
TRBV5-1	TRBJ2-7	ATKLQGPSGEQY
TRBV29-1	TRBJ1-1	STSRGDTEAF
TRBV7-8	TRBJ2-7	ASSLDGGHEQY
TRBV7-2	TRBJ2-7	ASSTDHLYEQY
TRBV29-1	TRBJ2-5	SVGPTQETQY
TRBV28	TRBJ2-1	ASSAGGGYNEQF
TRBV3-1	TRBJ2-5	ASSHPETRQETQY
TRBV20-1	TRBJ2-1	SARDPRLGAGVLGEQF
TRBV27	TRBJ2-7	ASSPSVHVQY
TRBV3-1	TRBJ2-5	ASRESKETQY
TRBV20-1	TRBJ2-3	SAKDTDTQY
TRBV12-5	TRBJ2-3	ASGSMGLTDTQY
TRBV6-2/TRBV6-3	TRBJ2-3	ASRGSATDTQY
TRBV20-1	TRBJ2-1	SATPGRATYNEQF
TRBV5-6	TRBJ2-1	ASSLVGQTNEQF
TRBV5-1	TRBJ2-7	TGSPPGRKSHEQY
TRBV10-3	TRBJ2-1	AIRGGQASYNEQF
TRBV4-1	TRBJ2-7	ASSPPWVTSGIHEEQY
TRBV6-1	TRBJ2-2	ASWAGGELF
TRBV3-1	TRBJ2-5	VSSQNFGAEETQY
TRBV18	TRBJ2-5	ASSLGTDQETQY
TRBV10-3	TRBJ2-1	AISGSRLAENNEQF
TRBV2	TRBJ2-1	ASTYGNSNNEQF
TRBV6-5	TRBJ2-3	ASSFLWTSGGTDTQY
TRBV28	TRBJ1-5	ASRDHSNQPQH
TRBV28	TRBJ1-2	ASSPRDRGRSLLGYT
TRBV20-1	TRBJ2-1	SAGSGTGYNEQF
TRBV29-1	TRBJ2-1	SVRQGSYDEQF
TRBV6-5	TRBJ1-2	ASSLGPGDGYT
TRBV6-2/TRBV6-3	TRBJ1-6	AGSPLGDSPLH
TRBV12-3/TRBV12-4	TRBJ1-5	ASSLMTANQPQH
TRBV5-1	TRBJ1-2	ASSLGLGNYGYT
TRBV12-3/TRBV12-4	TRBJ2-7	ASRPRTGGTYEQY
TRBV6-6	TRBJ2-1	ASTRTGPSFSYNEQF
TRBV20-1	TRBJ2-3	SAVSRFLTDTQY
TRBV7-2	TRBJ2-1	ASSSGQGSYNEQF
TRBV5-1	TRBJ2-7	ASSLAGTVPGEQY
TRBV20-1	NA	SARDRFYEQY
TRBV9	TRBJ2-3	ASSVEASLDTQY
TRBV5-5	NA	ASSHWTGSMDEQY